The source of this TCR beta chain is a study of response to subunit inactivated influenza vaccine. Whole-study findings and limits: A suggestion made by the authors is that each seasonal influenza vaccination recruits few new T cells.

CDR3 size: 17 residues. The germline CDR1 and CDR2 sequences are SQVTM and ANQGSEA. Trimming cost V 6 bases and J 4 bases; bases outside gene matches: 17. Each CDR3 protein gets one entry after TCRdb re-called the RT-PCR reads with MiXCR. The sample consists of 500,000 to 550,000 distinct CDR3 sequences, around 7.9% of them appearing once. There are a few counts of this clonotype. Its cognate antigen is unknown. The sequencing used PBMCs from blood, collected less than 25 months after vaccination. This sequence originates from a man aged 50 to 69 who received an inactivated influenza vaccine. The chain uses TRBV29-1 and TRBJ2-5; 10 bases match TRBD1. The CDR3 here is CSVTLRLGQGDSETQYF. For the CDR3, the DNA is TGCAGCGTCACCTTGAGGCTAGGACAGGGGGATTCAGAGACCCAGTACTTC.